These T cell receptor beta chains were read from a single sample in a study of blood T cell repertoires in COVID-19. Clones were read by immunoSEQ multiplex PCR, and TCRdb kept only the in-frame ones, dropping some. Of under 250,000 clones listed, more than 70% are singletons. Sequencing was carried out using peripheral blood. The origin of the receptors is a woman aged 80 or over with COVID-19, enrolled during active disease. Both conserved end residues are part of each CDR3. The D gene is left open where the match is weak. The size entry is marked missing in some rows and otherwise reads once, few, many or a size class.

d_call	v_call	cdr3_length	clone_size	j_call	cdr3_aa	cdr3_nt
TRBD1	TRBV5-1	15	.	TRBJ2-7	CASSSRQGSSYEQYF	TGCGCCAGCAGCTCACGACAGGGTAGCTCCTACGAGCAGTACTTC
.	TRBV19	14	.	TRBJ1-5	CASSVQASNQPQHF	TGTGCCAGTAGTGTACAGGCGAGCAATCAGCCCCAGCATTTT
.	TRBV6-4	13	.	TRBJ2-2	CASKQGFTGELFF	TGTGCCAGCAAACAGGGATTCACCGGGGAGCTGTTTTTT
TRBD1	TRBV29-1	11	.	TRBJ1-2	CSAGTGVGYTF	TGCAGCGCCGGGACAGGGGTGGGCTACACCTTC
TRBD1	TRBV7-2	14	.	TRBJ1-1	CASSFSGGNTEAFF	TGTGCCAGCAGCTTTTCAGGGGGGAACACTGAAGCTTTCTTT
.	TRBV5-1	14	.	TRBJ1-6	CASSLGTHNSPLHF	TGCGCCAGCAGCCTGGGGACTCATAATTCACCCCTCCACTTT
TRBD2	TRBV28	17	once	TRBJ2-3	CASSLGLKAGGPDTQYF	TGTGCCAGCAGTTTAGGACTTAAAGCGGGGGGGCCGGATACGCAGTATTTT
.	TRBV20-1	10	.	TRBJ1-2	CSAADYGYTF	TGCAGTGCCGCAGACTATGGCTACACCTTC
.	TRBV4-1	14	.	TRBJ1-2	CASSPGSDPYGYTF	TGCGCCAGCAGCCCGGGGTCCGACCCTTATGGCTACACCTTC
TRBD1	TRBV10-2	13	.	TRBJ1-1	CASSERGQGDQVF	TGCGCCAGCAGTGAGAGAGGACAGGGCGATCAAGTCTTT
.	TRBV3-1/TRBV3-2	17	.	TRBJ2-5	CASSWSVRGGTQETQYF	TGTGCCAGCAGCTGGTCTGTGAGGGGGGGGACTCAAGAGACCCAGTACTTC
.	TRBV15	15	few	TRBJ1-5	CATSTGTAGNQPQHF	TGTGCCACCAGCACGGGAACAGCGGGCAATCAGCCCCAGCATTTT
.	TRBV18	13	.	TRBJ2-1	CASSPLTPGEQFF	TGTGCCAGCTCACCACTGACCCCGGGGGAGCAGTTCTTC
TRBD2	TRBV29-1	14	.	TRBJ2-5	CSVDAGGLGETQYF	TGCAGCGTTGATGCGGGGGGGCTTGGAGAGACCCAGTACTTC
.	TRBV5-5	15	.	TRBJ1-2	CASSLGPGIDYGYTF	TGTGCCAGCAGCTTGGGGCCAGGGATCGACTATGGCTACACCTTC
TRBD2	TRBV9	17	.	TRBJ2-2	CASSFSGGPPSTGELFF	TGTGCCAGCAGCTTTAGCGGGGGGCCCCCAAGCACCGGGGAGCTGTTTTTT
TRBD1	TRBV5-1	20	.	TRBJ1-1	CASSGATDRVLVGYDTEAFF	TGCGCCAGCAGCGGGGCGACGGACAGGGTTCTGGTGGGCTATGACACTGAAGCTTTCTTT
TRBD1	TRBV5-1	15	.	TRBJ1-1	CASCPGQGTNTEAFF	TGCGCCAGCTGTCCTGGACAGGGAACGAACACTGAAGCTTTCTTT
.	TRBV5-5	11	.	TRBJ1-1	CASSWGVSAFF	TGTGCCAGCAGCTGGGGGGTTTCGGCTTTCTTT
TRBD1	TRBV10-2	18	.	TRBJ2-1	CASNDGQGKSRSYNEQFF	TGCGCCAGCAACGACGGACAGGGGAAATCACGCTCCTACAATGAGCAGTTCTTC
.	TRBV28	15	once	TRBJ1-5	CASSFLGQSNQPQHF	TGTGCCAGCAGTTTTCTTGGGCAAAGCAATCAGCCCCAGCATTTT
.	TRBV7-2	14	once	TRBJ2-7	CASSTRDISHEQYF	TGTGCCAGCAGCACCCGGGACATAAGTCACGAGCAGTACTTC
.	TRBV7-2	17	once	TRBJ1-2	CASSSPGGVQGNYGYTF	TGTGCCAGCAGCTCCCCGGGGGGGGTACAGGGAAACTATGGCTACACCTTC
.	TRBV5-1	14	.	TRBJ1-4	CASSLQNSNEKLFF	TGCGCCAGCAGCCTACAGAATTCTAATGAAAAACTGTTTTTT
TRBD1	TRBV6-6	13	.	TRBJ1-2	CASTLQGNYGYTF	TGTGCCAGCACCCTACAGGGGAACTATGGCTACACCTTC
.	TRBV5-4	16	.	TRBJ1-1	CASSLPSTGLNTEAFF	TGTGCCAGCAGCTTGCCTTCGACAGGCCTAAACACTGAAGCTTTCTTT
.	TRBV5-1	13	.	TRBJ1-1	CASSSLDRSEAFF	TGCGCCAGCAGCTCCTTGGACAGATCCGAAGCTTTCTTT
.	TRBV2	13	.	TRBJ1-2	CASSDFGNYGYTF	TGTGCCAGCAGTGATTTCGGGAACTATGGCTACACCTTC
TRBD1	TRBV11-1	16	.	TRBJ2-2	CASSTRTGGDTGELFF	TGTGCCAGCAGCACGCGGACAGGGGGGGACACCGGGGAGCTGTTTTTT
.	TRBV2	16	.	TRBJ1-6	CASSEANGARGSPLHF	TGTGCCAGCAGTGAAGCTAACGGGGCAAGGGGGTCACCCCTCCACTTT
TRBD1	TRBV18	18	.	TRBJ2-7	CASSPAAGGASLNYEQYF	TGTGCCAGCTCACCGGCGGCAGGGGGCGCCTCTTTAAATTACGAGCAGTACTTC
.	TRBV11-2	20	.	TRBJ1-5	CASSLENPGLVSIINQPQHF	TGTGCCAGCAGCTTAGAGAACCCGGGACTTGTCTCAATCATCAATCAGCCCCAGCATTTT
.	TRBV12-1	14	.	TRBJ1-2	CASSSDRRNYGYTF	TGTGCCAGCAGCTCGGACAGAAGAAACTATGGCTACACCTTC
.	TRBV5-4	14	many	TRBJ1-4	CASSGTLGDEKLFF	TGTGCCAGCAGCGGGACACTTGGAGATGAAAAACTGTTTTTT
.	TRBV21-1	12	once	TRBJ1-5	CARGEGNQPQHF	TGTGCCAGGGGCGAAGGCAATCAGCCCCAGCATTTT
.	TRBV2	15	.	TRBJ2-4	CASGAPPDAKNIQYF	TGTGCCAGCGGGGCACCCCCCGACGCCAAAAACATTCAGTACTTC
TRBD1	TRBV6-6	14	.	TRBJ1-6	CASSGQGAHSPLHF	TGTGCCAGCAGTGGACAGGGGGCCCATTCACCCCTCCACTTT
.	TRBV2	13	.	TRBJ1-2	CARGTQKHYGYTF	TGTGCCAGAGGGACTCAAAAACACTATGGCTACACCTTC
TRBD2	TRBV29-1	15	.	TRBJ2-5	CSVRLAGAYQETQYF	TGCAGCGTTAGACTAGCGGGGGCCTACCAAGAGACCCAGTACTTC
TRBD1	TRBV30	13	.	TRBJ2-7	CAWGRQGGYEQYF	TGTGCCTGGGGTCGACAGGGGGGGTACGAGCAGTACTTC
TRBD1	TRBV18	15	.	TRBJ1-2	CASSPSSTGGYGYTF	TGTGCCAGCTCACCTTCTTCGACAGGGGGCTATGGCTACACCTTC
.	TRBV24-1	16	.	TRBJ2-5	CATSDPMAGIQETQYF	TGTGCCACCAGTGATCCCATGGCAGGGATCCAAGAGACCCAGTACTTC
.	TRBV5-5	15	once	TRBJ1-3	CASSLNRPLGNTIYF	TGTGCCAGCAGCTTAAACAGGCCTCTTGGAAACACCATATATTTT
TRBD1	TRBV28	19	.	TRBJ1-5	CASSLYSPRRTGSNQPQHF	TGTGCCAGCAGTTTATATTCGCCCCGAAGGACAGGTAGCAATCAGCCCCAGCATTTT
.	TRBV11-2	13	.	TRBJ1-6	CASSLAPRRPLHF	TGTGCCAGCAGCTTAGCACCGAGGAGACCCCTCCACTTT